The clone carrying this T cell receptor beta chain was counted a few times. With 6 bases removed from V and 8 bases from J, the gap between germline ends came to 22 bases. In germline, CDR1 is MNHNS, CDR2 SASEGT. The CDR3 runs to 15 residues. A single record per CDR3 protein comes from TCRdb applying MiXCR to the 5' RACE reads. This sample has about 720,000 distinct CDR3 sequences; roughly 18% occur once, and the top ten carry roughly 13%. The data are from a study of identical twins. The data were also submitted as part of a second study, on T cells expressing NK-cell markers. This second report adds: Of eight sequenced donors, seven were HCMV-seropositive and one HCMV-seronegative. An anti-gamma-delta TCR antibody confined sorting to alpha-beta TCR T cells across several of the experiments.

The chain links TRBV6-1 to TRBJ1-2, with D perhaps matching TRBD1 (5 bases). The sequenced material came from PBMCs. The TCR originated in a woman aged 18-30 years in good health. The CDR3 nucleotides read TGTGCCAGCAGGACCAAGCAGGGAGTCCTATGGGGCTACACCTTC. Amino acids: CASRTKQGVLWGYTF.